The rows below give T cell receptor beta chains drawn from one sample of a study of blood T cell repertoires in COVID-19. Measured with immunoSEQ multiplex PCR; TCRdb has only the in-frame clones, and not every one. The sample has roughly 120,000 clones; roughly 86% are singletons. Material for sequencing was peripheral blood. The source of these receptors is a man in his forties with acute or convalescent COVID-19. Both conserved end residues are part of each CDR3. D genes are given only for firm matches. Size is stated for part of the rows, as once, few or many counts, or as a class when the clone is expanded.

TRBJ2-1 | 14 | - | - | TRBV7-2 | CASSLAEFRTEQFF | TGTGCCAGCAGCTTAGCGGAATTCAGGACAGAGCAGTTCTTC
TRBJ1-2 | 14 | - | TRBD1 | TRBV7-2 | CASSLGQGNYGYTF | TGTGCCAGCAGCCTTGGACAGGGCAACTATGGCTACACCTTC
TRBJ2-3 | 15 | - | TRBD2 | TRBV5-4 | CASSLPAGSADTQYF | TGTGCCAGCAGCTTGCCAGCGGGAAGCGCAGATACGCAGTATTTT
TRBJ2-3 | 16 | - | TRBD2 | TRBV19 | CASSIGKGLNWDTQYF | TGTGCCAGTAGTATAGGAAAGGGACTAAATTGGGATACGCAGTATTTT
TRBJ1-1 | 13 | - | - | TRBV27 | CASSPPGNTEAFF | TGTGCCAGCAGTCCGCCGGGGAACACTGAAGCTTTCTTT
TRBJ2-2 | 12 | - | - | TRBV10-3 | CAINGDTGELFF | TGTGCCATCAACGGGGACACCGGGGAGCTGTTTTTT
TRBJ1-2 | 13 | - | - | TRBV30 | CAQKVALLGGYTF | TGTGCCCAGAAGGTCGCTTTACTGGGCGGCTACACCTTC
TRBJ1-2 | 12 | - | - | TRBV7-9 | CASSLLLEGYTF | TGTGCCAGCAGCCTCCTCTTAGAGGGCTACACCTTC
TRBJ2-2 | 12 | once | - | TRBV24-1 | CATETSAGELFF | TGTGCCACCGAGACTTCGGCCGGGGAGCTGTTTTTT
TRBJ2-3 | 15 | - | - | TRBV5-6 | CASSLQAGSLYTQYF | TGTGCCAGCAGCTTGCAGGCAGGGTCCTTATATACGCAGTATTTT
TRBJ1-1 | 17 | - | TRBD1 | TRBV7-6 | CASSLRPRQGKGTEAFF | TGTGCCAGCAGCTTAAGGCCCCGACAGGGAAAGGGGACTGAAGCTTTCTTT
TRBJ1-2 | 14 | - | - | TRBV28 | CASRTMDTYYGYTF | TGTGCCAGCAGGACCATGGACACCTACTATGGCTACACCTTC
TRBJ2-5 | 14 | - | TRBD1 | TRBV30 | CAWIPTGFRETQYF | TGTGCCTGGATCCCGACAGGGTTCCGAGAGACCCAGTACTTC
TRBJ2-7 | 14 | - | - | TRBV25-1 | CASSRSAYLGEQYF | TGTGCCAGCAGTCGCTCGGCATACCTAGGCGAGCAGTACTTC
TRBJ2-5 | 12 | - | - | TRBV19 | CATAVPPGTQYF | TGTGCCACAGCGGTGCCCCCAGGGACCCAGTACTTC
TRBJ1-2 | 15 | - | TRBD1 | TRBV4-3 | CASSQETSRGLGYTF | TGCGCCAGCAGCCAAGAAACCTCCAGGGGGCTCGGCTACACCTTC
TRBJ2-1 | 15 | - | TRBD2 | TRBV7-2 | CASSLDGGAYNEQFF | TGTGCCAGCAGCTTAGACGGGGGGGCCTACAATGAGCAGTTCTTC
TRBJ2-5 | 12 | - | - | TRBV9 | CASSPGEETQYF | TGTGCCAGCAGCCCAGGCGAAGAGACCCAGTACTTC